Below are 25 T cell receptor beta chains sequenced from a single sample in a study of blood T cell repertoires in COVID-19. Generated by immunoSEQ multiplex PCR, the TCRdb table keeps only in-frame clones and is missing some. This sample yields about 120,000 clones, of which approximately 87% are seen a single time; roughly 2.4% belongs to the top ten. Sequenced material: peripheral blood. These receptors all come from a man aged 30 to 45 with acute or convalescent COVID-19.

V is TRBV7-3 and J is TRBJ1-1; D gene uncertain. The germline gives CDR1 SGHTA, CDR2 FQGTGA. The CDR3 sequence is 15 residues long. With 5 bases removed from V and 3 bases from J, the gap between germline ends came to 16 bases. CDR3 region: CASSLQGPGDTEAFF. CDR3 DNA sequence: TGTGCCAGCAGCCTCCAAGGTCCCGGGGACACTGAAGCTTTCTTT.

This chain uses TRBV19 with TRBJ1-1, with D uncertain. There are 11 residues in the CDR3. Germline values: CDR1 LNHDA, CDR2 SQIVND (reference sequence). The V gene lost 5 bases and the J gene lost 10 bases, with 11 bases spanning the gap. The CDR3 protein is CASSVSRGAFF. The CDR3 coding sequence is TGTGCCAGTAGTGTCAGTCGAGGAGCTTTCTTT.

The chain recombines TRBV19 with TRBJ1-6; maybe TRBD1 (6 bases). Between the trimmed V and J ends, which lost 6 bases and 5 bases, there was a span of 11 bases. Germline V lookup: CDR1 LNHDA, CDR2 SQIVND (reference sequence). This CDR3 is built from 14 residues. The CDR3 bases are TGTGCCAGTAGAGGCGGACAGAATAATTCACCCCTCCACTTT. Translated, it gives CASRGGQNNSPLHF. Full variable domain (missing parts from reference TRBV19 and TRBJ1-6): DGGITQSPKYLFRKEGQNVTLSCEQNLNHDAMYWYRQDPGQGLRLIYYSQIVNDFQKGDIAEGYSVSREKKESFPLTVTSAQKNPTAFYLCASRGGQNNSPLHFGNGTRLTVT.

The V call is TRBV12-3 or TRBV12-4, the J call TRBJ2-7, with D possibly TRBD2 on 5 matching bases. This CDR3 contains 11 residues. With 5 bases removed from V and 4 bases from J, the gap between germline ends came to 6 bases. For the CDR3, the DNA is TGTGCCAGCAGTCCGGGGTACGAGCAGTACTTC. Its protein is CASSPGYEQYF.

This clone was found a few times. J is TRBJ1-5 and V is TRBV19, with 9 positions matching TRBD1. CDR3 length equals 15 residues. Germline V gene data show CDR1 as LNHDA and CDR2 as SQIVND (reference sequence). The V and J ends lost 5 bases and 6 bases, in that order; junction bases with no gene match: 8. CDR3 sequence: CASSVQQGASQPQHF. The CDR3 DNA reads TGTGCCAGTAGTGTTCAACAGGGGGCGAGTCAGCCCCAGCATTTT.

The J gene is TRBJ2-1, the V gene TRBV7-9; D gene ambiguous. Trimming removed 1 base at V and 6 bases at J, with 10 bases between. The CDR3 has 14 amino acids. CDR1 SEHNR and CDR2 FQNEAQ come from the germline V gene (reference sequence). DNA of the CDR3: TGTGCCAGCAGCTTAGACGGGTTCGGCAATGAGCAGTTCTTC. As protein: CASSLDGFGNEQFF.

V gene TRBV19 combines with J gene TRBJ2-1; 14 positions match TRBD2. The CDR3 has 15 residues. V was pared by 6 bases and J by 8 bases, with 6 bases of the junction left unmatched. Germline V CDR1 and CDR2: LNHDA, SQIVND (reference sequence). CDR3 DNA: TGTGCCAGTAGATCCGGGACTAGCGGGAGTGATGAGCAGTTCTTC. Its translation: CASRSGTSGSDEQFF.

This clone was found once. The chain is built from TRBV30 and TRBJ2-1; no clear D. Trimming took 0 bases from V and 0 from J, leaving 15 bases between them. The CDR3 runs 17 residues. Germline CDR1 reads GTSNPN; CDR2 reads SVGIG (reference sequence). The CDR3 spells CAWSVSLAESSYNEQFF. CDR3 DNA: TGTGCCTGGAGTGTATCTTTAGCTGAATCCTCCTACAATGAGCAGTTCTTC.

This clone was observed a single time. The junction departs from the called germline gene at one end, perhaps through a read error. The chain has TRBV7-7 and TRBJ2-5, with TRBD1 as a possible D gene (5 bases). There are 16 residues in the CDR3. Germline V gene sequence: CDR1 SSHAT, CDR2 FNYEAQ (reference sequence). The CDR3 nucleotides read TGTGCTAGCAGCTTAGGCGCATCGATAAGGGGTGAGACCCAGTACTTC. This sequence encodes CASSLGASIRGETQYF.

The V and J genes are TRBV4-1 and TRBJ1-2, with D possibly being TRBD1 (6 bases). The CDR3 length is 15 residues. V was trimmed by 0 bases and J by 7 bases, leaving 15 bases between them. Germline lookup yields CDR1 MGHRA and CDR2 YSYEKL. The CDR3 nucleotides are TGCGCCAGCAGCCAAGAGGTCACTATAGGGGGTGGCTACACCTTC. Its translation: CASSQEVTIGGGYTF.

This clone has just one count. This rearrangement joins TRBV29-1 to TRBJ1-4; 7 nucleotides align to TRBD1. Germline V gene data show CDR1 as SQVTM and CDR2 as ANQGSEA. The trim removed 7 bases at V and 5 bases at J, leaving 7 bases unmatched. The CDR3 is made up of 13 amino acids. CDR3 sequence: CSGKGTENEKLFF. The CDR3 DNA sequence: TGCAGCGGAAAAGGGACAGAGAATGAAAAACTGTTTTTT. The full variable domain, completed using reference TRBV29-1 and TRBJ1-4, is SAVISQKPSRDICQRGTSLTIQCQVDSQVTMMFWYRQQPGQSLTLIATANQGSEATYESGFVIDKFPISRPNLTFSTLTVSNMSPEDSSIYLCSGKGTENEKLFFGSGTQLSVL.

J is TRBJ2-7 and V is TRBV25-1; D unclear. There are 12 residues in the CDR3. V lost 7 bases and J lost 1, with 8 bases in between. CDR1 is MGHDK, CDR2 SYGVNS, per germline. CDR3 sequence reads: CASTRLSYEQYV. As DNA, the CDR3 is TGTGCCAGCACGAGGCTTTCCTACGAGCAGTACGTC.

The chain links TRBV11-2 to TRBJ2-3; D is possibly TRBD2 (6 bases). The CDR3 runs 16 residues. V was trimmed by 5 bases and J by 5 bases, leaving 20 bases between them. The germline V gene encodes CDR1 SGHAT and CDR2 FQNNGV. The DNA of the CDR3 is TGTGCCAGCAGCCCCCGGGGCGCTAGCGACATAGATACGCAGTATTTT. Its protein is CASSPRGASDIDTQYF.

This chain connects TRBV7-9 to TRBJ1-2; a weak D match, TRBD1 (6 bases). CDR1 is SEHNR, CDR2 FQNEAQ, per germline (reference sequence). The CDR3 has 16 residues. V was cut by 4 bases and J by 4 bases, with 19 bases left in between. CDR3 nucleotide sequence: TGTGCCAGCAGCTCCGCTATGTTCGGGACACCCTATGGCTACACCTTC. Protein: CASSSAMFGTPYGYTF.

The chain uses TRBV6-1 and TRBJ1-6; TRBD1 might be the D (6 bases). From germline, CDR1 is MNHNS and CDR2 SASEGT. V shed 3 bases and J shed 8 bases, with 14 bases lying between them. The CDR3 covers 15 residues. The CDR3 region has the DNA TGTGCCAGCAGTGACCAGGGAGGGGGAGATTCACCCCTCCACTTT. Translated, it gives CASSDQGGGDSPLHF.

The J gene is TRBJ1-1, the V gene TRBV5-4; 9 nucleotides line up with TRBD1. This CDR3 is 14 amino acids long. V lost 5 bases, J lost 6 bases, and 8 bases stayed unmatched. Germline V lookup: CDR1 SGHNT, CDR2 YYREEE (reference sequence). The DNA of the CDR3 is TGTGCCAGCAGTTCCGGACAGGGGAGGTCTGAAGCTTTCTTT. It codes for CASSSGQGRSEAFF.

The V call is TRBV2, the J call TRBJ2-7; D not certain. V lost 5 bases and J 3 bases, leaving 14 bases between the germline ends. The CDR3 is made up of 14 amino acids. CDR1 and CDR2 (germline): SNHLY, FYNNEI. CDR3 protein: CASSPNRTYYEQYF. The CDR3 nucleotides are TGTGCCAGCAGTCCGAACCGAACCTACTACGAGCAGTACTTC.

A remark on this clone: Compared with germline, one end of the junction differs, possibly owing to a read error. The J gene is TRBJ1-2, the V gene TRBV5-1, with D possibly being TRBD1 (6 bases). CDR1 is SGHRS, CDR2 YFSETQ, per germline. This CDR3 is built from 11 residues. The CDR3 loop is CASSLLGGLIF. The CDR3 DNA reads as TGCGCCAGCAGCTTGTTGGGGGGGCTAATCTTC. Full variable domain (missing parts from reference TRBV5-1 and TRBJ1-2): KAGVTQTPRYLIKTRGQQVTLSCSPISGHRSVSWYQQTPGQGLQFLFEYFSETQRNKGNFPGRFSGRQFSNSRSEMNVSTLELGDSALYLCASSLLGGLIFGSGTRLTVV.

The chain is built from TRBV24-1 and TRBJ2-1; a weak D match, TRBD1 (6 bases). The CDR3 is made up of 13 amino acids. The germline V gene has CDR1 KGHDR and CDR2 SFDVKD. V lost 4 bases, J lost 4 bases, and 7 bases lay in between. CDR3 DNA: TGTGCCACCAGTGACCAGGGGTACAATGAGCAGTTCTTC. Translation gives CATSDQGYNEQFF.

This clone was recorded only once. This rearrangement joins TRBV25-1 to TRBJ2-3; TRBD2 matches 10 bases. V lost 8 bases to trimming and J lost 3 bases; unmatched junction nucleotides: 11. Per germline, CDR1 MGHDK and CDR2 SYGVNS. This CDR3 has 16 amino acids. This CDR3 reads CASGLASGSTTDTQYF. The DNA for the CDR3 is TGTGCCAGCGGCCTCGCTAGCGGGAGTACGACAGATACGCAGTATTTT.

The rearrangement joins TRBV25-1 to TRBJ1-1; tentative D call: TRBD1 (6 bases). The length of the CDR3 is 15 residues. Between the trimmed V and J ends, which lost 5 bases and 1 base, there was a span of 14 bases. CDR1 and CDR2 from the germline V gene are MGHDK and SYGVNS. The CDR3 sequence is CASSLYAGANTEAFF. The CDR3 coding sequence is TGTGCCAGCAGTCTGTATGCAGGGGCGAACACTGAAGCTTTCTTT. Full variable domain (rest looked up from reference TRBV25-1 and TRBJ1-1): EADIYQTPRYLVIGTGKKITLECSQTMGHDKMYWYQQDPGMELHLIHYSYGVNSTEKGDLSSESTVSRIRTEHFPLTLESARPSHTSQYLCASSLYAGANTEAFFGQGTRLTVV.

The rearrangement joins TRBV6-2 or TRBV6-3 to TRBJ1-1, with a tentative D call TRBD1 (5 bases). The CDR3 totals 13 residues. V was clipped by 3 bases and J by 5 bases, with 10 bases between them. The germline V gene has CDR1 MNHEY and CDR2 SVGEGT. CDR3 DNA sequence: TGTGCCAGCAGTTATAGGGAGGGGACTGAAGCTTTCTTT. Amino acid sequence: CASSYREGTEAFF.

V and J are TRBV12-3 or TRBV12-4 and TRBJ2-7; the D is unclear. Trimming left V 1 base short and J 7 bases short, with 8 bases between. The CDR3 loop spans 12 amino acids. The CDR3 DNA reads as TGTGCCAGCAGTTTAGGGCCCAATGAGCAGTACGTC. It specifies CASSLGPNEQYV.

V usage is TRBV11-2 and J usage is TRBJ1-2, with D uncertain. V dropped 1 base and J dropped 4 bases, with 4 bases sitting between them. CDR3 length equals 12 residues. Germline V lookup: CDR1 SGHAT, CDR2 FQNNGV. The CDR3 DNA reads as TGTGCCAGCAGCTTAGGGGCCTATGGCTACACCTTC. Its translation: CASSLGAYGYTF.

The V and J genes are TRBV7-3 and TRBJ1-2; 8 nucleotides align to TRBD1. Germline values: CDR1 SGHTA, CDR2 FQGTGA. This CDR3 contains 16 residues. V trimming: 2 bases; J trimming: 11 bases; junction bases outside the gene matches: 16. This CDR3 is CASSLGLQGEQGRYTF. CDR3 sequence (DNA): TGTGCCAGCAGCTTAGGCTTACAGGGGGAGCAGGGTCGATACACCTTC. Using reference TRBV7-3 and TRBJ1-2 for the parts outside the CDR3, the full variable domain is GAGVSQTPSNKVTEKGKYVELRCDPISGHTALYWYRQSLGQGPEFLIYFQGTGAADDSGLPNDRFFAVRPEGSVSTLKIQRTERGDSAVYLCASSLGLQGEQGRYTFGSGTRLTVV.